This T cell receptor (beta chain) was retrieved from a study of neoadjuvant nivolumab and ipilimumab in lung cancer. The table lists this clone with a few counts. Its antigen is as yet unknown. Study observations and caveats: A small number of samples were TCR sequenced. TCR richness and clonality were higher in tumors than adjacent uninvolved lung.

Sequencing was performed with immunoSEQ multiplex PCR; in TCRdb, only in-frame clones are kept and a portion is missing. The sample comprises 9,600 or so clones, about 80% of which are singletons, and more than 2.5% rests with the top ten. The input for sequencing was tumor tissue, taken after neoadjuvant nivolumab, alone or with ipilimumab, at or shortly before surgery. This sequence originates from an adult with non-small cell lung cancer.

CDR3 loop: CASSLAKRVRSEQFF. In DNA form, the CDR3 reads TGTGCCAGCAGCCTAGCGAAGCGGGTGAGGAGTGAGCAGTTCTTC. This sequence joins TRBV14 and TRBJ2-1; tentatively, D is TRBD2 (6 bases). The V and J ends lost 4 bases and 9 bases respectively, with 19 bases between them. CDR3 length: 15 residues. Germline V gives CDR1 SGHDN, CDR2 FVKESK.